This TCR beta chain stems from a study of early T cells in non-severe SARS-CoV-2 infection. Via MiXCR, TCRdb re-called the 5' RACE reads, giving one row per CDR3 protein. The sample comprises some 58,000 distinct CDR3 sequences, about 12% of which are singletons, and 4.2% rests with the top ten. There are a few counts of this clonotype. Germline CDR1 SGHAT, CDR2 FQNNGV. The CDR3 has 14 residues. The V gene lost 0 bases and the J gene lost 5 bases, with 10 bases spanning the gap. This sequence was found in an adult who was a healthcare worker with PCR-confirmed SARS-CoV-2 infection or an uninfected control (not recorded which). The genes are TRBV11-2 and TRBJ2-5; maybe TRBD2 (5 bases). Sequencing was done on a sample of whole blood. CDR3 protein: CASSLDPGSETQYF. CDR3 in DNA: TGTGCCAGCAGCTTAGATCCTGGGAGTGAGACCCAGTACTTC. Full variable domain (missing parts from reference TRBV11-2 and TRBJ2-5): EAGVAQSPRYKIIEKRQSVAFWCNPISGHATLYWYQQILGQGPKLLIQFQNNGVVDDSQLPKDRFSAERLKGVDSTLKIQPAKLEDSAVYLCASSLDPGSETQYFGPGTRLLVL.